This T cell receptor (beta chain) was documented in a study of shared clonotypes between healthy human individuals. Background on the study: Donors consisted of a couple of women and a few men between 18 and 49. Whole-study findings and limits: Sampling used blood alone; tissue repertoires probably differ. Relative to clonotypes present in all four donors, those not shared had lower generation probabilities.

Terminally differentiated effector memory CD45RA+ cells were excluded by CCR7 positive selection of CD45RO-negative cells. Details on this clone: Its target is unknown.

The CDR3 has 15 amino acids. The ends were cut back, 4 bases at V and 6 bases at J, with 19 bases in the middle. Germline CDR1 and CDR2: SEHNR and FQNEAQ (reference sequence). Several immunoSEQ plates received, in even portions, the genomic DNA of each subset. The repertoire was sequenced with immunoSEQ multiplex PCR; TCRdb's copy has only in-frame clones and lacks some. The table lists millions of clones, 93% of them singletons, with 1.5% to 2% in the top ten. The material sequenced was naive CD8+ T cells from PBMCs. The TCR originated in a man younger than 35 in good health. Some clones in this sample may be carry-over from other donors' samples. The V gene is TRBV7-9, the J gene TRBJ2-7, with a possible D match to TRBD2 (7 bases). The DNA of the CDR3 is TGTGCCAGCAGCTCTCCAGCGGGACCACAGGGCGAGCAGTACTTC. This gives the protein CASSSPAGPQGEQYF.